Listed here are 29 T cell receptor beta chains from one sample, sequenced in a study of blood T cells in healthy people across ages. Using a J-beta primer mix together with a sample-barcoded 5' primer, a second PCR was run for roughly 7 to 11 cycles. TCRdb recomputed calls from the 5' RACE reads with MiXCR, one row per CDR3 protein. The profile shows some 1.7 million distinct CDR3 sequences, roughly 30% of them singletons. Material for sequencing was blood. Receptors were obtained from a woman aged 25 to 45 in good health.

A note on this clonotype: Mismatch with germline at one junction end may stem from a read error. Written as DNA, the CDR3 is TGCAGCGTTGCCCGGGACAGAGACTACGAGCGGTACTTC. This gives the protein CSVARDRDYERYF. The chain combines TRBV29-1 with TRBJ2-7; TRBD1 matches 7 bases. The CDR3 contains 13 residues. CDR1 SQVTM and CDR2 ANQGSEA come from the germline V gene.

The chain joins TRBV29-1 to TRBJ2-7; weak D call: TRBD2 (7 bases). The CDR3 contains 13 residues. Germline CDR1 SQVTM, CDR2 ANQGSEA. V was cut by 4 bases and J by 2 bases, with 12 bases left in between. In nucleotides, the CDR3 is TGCAGCGTTGGCAGGGGAGGGACCTACGAGCAGTACTTC. As protein: CSVGRGGTYEQYF.

The chain carries TRBV29-1 and TRBJ2-7; tentative D call: TRBD1 (5 bases). This CDR3 has 14 amino acids. Germline lookup yields CDR1 SQVTM and CDR2 ANQGSEA. Deletions cut 4 bases from V and 5 bases from J, with 18 bases between. CDR3 loop: CSVAFLLQGNEQYF. CDR3 DNA: TGCAGCGTTGCATTTCTCTTGCAGGGCAACGAGCAGTACTTC.

The chain is built from TRBV7-2 and TRBJ2-1; 14 bases map to TRBD2. V dropped 4 bases and J dropped 5; count of bases not matched to a gene: 4. Germline CDR1 SGHTA, CDR2 FQGNSA. This CDR3 region has 16 residues. CDR3 DNA sequence: TGTGCCAGCAGCTACGGGGGACTAGCGGGGGACAATGAGCAGTTCTTC. Protein product: CASSYGGLAGDNEQFF.

This clonotype has ten or more counts. This chain links TRBV4-3 with TRBJ2-1; possibly TRBD2 for D (5 bases). V dropped 3 bases and J dropped 4 bases, with 19 bases sitting between them. Germline values: CDR1 LGHNA, CDR2 YSLEER. CDR3 length: 17 residues. The CDR3 sequence: CASSQSYNGRQYNEQFF. CDR3 DNA: TGCGCCAGCAGCCAGTCTTATAATGGGAGACAATACAATGAGCAGTTCTTC.

On this clonotype: This clone may be a read error of a much larger clone one base away. This chain links TRBV7-9 with TRBJ2-1, with 8 bases identical to TRBD1. Germline V gene data show CDR1 as SEHNR and CDR2 as FQNEAQ (reference sequence). Trimming cost V 3 bases and J 6 bases; bases outside gene matches: 10. The CDR3 has 16 residues. The chain's CDR3 is CASSFSTGQGCNEQFF. The CDR3 region has the DNA TGTGCCAGCAGCTTCTCGACCGGACAGGGCTGCAATGAGCAGTTCTTC.

This clonotype was observed at least ten times. The V call is TRBV27, the J call TRBJ1-1; no reliable D call. Germline-derived CDR1 and CDR2 are MNHEY and SMNVEV (reference sequence). The V end lost 3 bases, the J end lost 1 base, and 6 bases lay between the germline ends. The CDR3 runs to 13 residues. CDR3 nucleotides: TGTGCCAGCAGTTTTACGCGGAACACTGAAGCTTTCTTT. Amino acid sequence: CASSFTRNTEAFF.

Regarding this clonotype: The junction and the germline gene differ at one end; a read error may be behind it. The V and J genes are TRBV7-9 and TRBJ2-3; D assignment may be TRBD1 or TRBD2 (6 bases each). The CDR3 runs 12 residues. CDR1 is SEHNR, CDR2 FQNEAQ, per germline (reference sequence). The chain's CDR3 is CAGSFGGHTQYF. The CDR3 DNA follows: TGTGCCGGCAGCTTTGGGGGGCATACGCAGTATTTT.

This clonotype has ten or more counts. V gene TRBV29-1 combines with J gene TRBJ2-7; D remains ambiguous. This CDR3 spans 13 amino acids. Germline CDR1 and CDR2: SQVTM and ANQGSEA. V was shortened by 6 bases and J by 2 bases, with 14 bases between the two germline ends. CDR3 sequence (DNA): TGCAGCGTGAAGGTCGCGACAACCTACGAGCAGTACTTC. It translates to CSVKVATTYEQYF.

The chain employs TRBV7-2 and TRBJ1-6; D remains ambiguous. Trimming pared 5 bases from V and 15 bases from J, leaving 14 bases between. CDR1 SGHTA and CDR2 FQGNSA come from the germline V gene. The CDR3 contains 12 residues. For the CDR3, the DNA is TGTGCCAGCAGCCCCACCGGTCCTATCCTCCACTTT. Protein: CASSPTGPILHF.

This clonotype was picked up many times. V usage is TRBV5-1 and J usage is TRBJ2-7, with TRBD2 matching over 8 bases. Germline V gives CDR1 SGHRS, CDR2 YFSETQ. The CDR3 covers 16 residues. Germline trimming cut 4 bases from V and 1 base from J; bases unmatched to any gene: 10. The CDR3 nucleotides read TGCGCCAGCAGCCTTGCGGGGGGCCCTCAATCCTACGAGCAGTACTTC. This sequence encodes CASSLAGGPQSYEQYF.

The chain has TRBV28 and TRBJ2-3; TRBD1 aligns across 12 bases. J gave up 6 bases and V 6 bases, and 10 bases lay outside the gene matches. The CDR3 is made up of 16 amino acids. Germline CDR1 reads MDHEN; CDR2 reads SYDVKM. CDR3 nucleotides: TGTGCCAGCAGCCCCGTCCCGGGACAGGGGGCGGATACGCAGTATTTT. Protein product: CASSPVPGQGADTQYF.

This clonotype was counted a few times. The rearrangement joins TRBV2 to TRBJ2-1; tentatively, D is TRBD1 (6 bases). Trimming took 6 bases from V and 3 from J, leaving 15 bases between them. This CDR3 contains 15 residues. Per the germline V gene, CDR1 is SNHLY and CDR2 is FYNNEI. The CDR3 sequence is CASSSGTTGYNEQFF. The DNA for the CDR3 is TGTGCCAGCAGCTCCGGGACAACGGGCTACAATGAGCAGTTCTTC.

V is TRBV12-3 or TRBV12-4 and J is TRBJ1-2; unclear D gene. The CDR3 length is 13 residues. The ends were cut back, 11 bases at V and 5 bases at J, with 18 bases in the middle. The CDR3, as DNA: TGTGCCGTGGCGAAAGTAGTGACTTATGGCTACACCTTC. The encoded protein is CAVAKVVTYGYTF.

In this sample, this clonotype turned up many times. This rearrangement joins TRBV5-1 to TRBJ2-7; D not resolved. Germline assignment: CDR1 SGHRS and CDR2 YFSETQ. This CDR3 has 11 residues. The V gene lost 3 bases and the J gene lost 5 bases, with 6 bases spanning the gap. Written as DNA, the CDR3 is TGCGCCAGCAGCTCTGGGCACGAGCAGTACTTC. Its protein is CASSSGHEQYF.

This clonotype has a count of ten or more. V and J are TRBV5-5 and TRBJ2-3, with TRBD2 as a possible D gene (6 bases). CDR1 and CDR2 from the germline V gene are SGHKS and YYEKEE (reference sequence). V dropped 4 bases and J dropped 0 bases, with 12 bases sitting between them. CDR3 length: 15 amino acids. CDR3 residues: CASSRSGLSTDTQYF. The DNA of the CDR3 is TGTGCCAGCAGCAGATCGGGACTGAGCACAGATACGCAGTATTTT.

This clonotype was counted only a few times. The chain links TRBV2 to TRBJ2-4, with D perhaps being TRBD1 or TRBD2 (6 bases each). The CDR3 loop spans 17 amino acids. Germline assignment: CDR1 SNHLY and CDR2 FYNNEI. The V end lost 8 bases, the J end lost 3 bases, and 23 bases lay between the germline ends. Here the CDR3 DNA reads TGTGCCAGCGACAGGTCCGTCCCGGGGGTCGGCAAAAACATTCAGTACTTC. This codes for CASDRSVPGVGKNIQYF.

This clonotype was counted at least ten times. J is TRBJ2-7 and V is TRBV5-1; D may be TRBD1 (6 bases). V gave up 0 bases and J gave up 2 bases, with 9 bases separating them. This CDR3 contains 14 residues. Per germline, CDR1 SGHRS and CDR2 YFSETQ. In DNA form, the CDR3 reads TGCGCCAGCAGCTTGGGACAGGCAGCCTACGAGCAGTACTTC. This encodes CASSLGQAAYEQYF.

This clonotype was picked up a small number of times. The rearrangement links TRBV15 to TRBJ2-5; 9 bases match TRBD2. The CDR3 is 16 amino acids. V trimming: 1 base; J trimming: 2 bases; junction bases outside the gene matches: 5. Germline V CDR1 and CDR2: LNHNV, YYDKDF (reference sequence). CDR3 sequence reads: CATSRGSGSRQETQYF. Here the CDR3 DNA reads TGTGCCACCAGCAGAGGTAGCGGGAGCCGACAAGAGACCCAGTACTTC.

This clonotype has a handful of counts. The chain employs TRBV2 and TRBJ2-7; D might be TRBD1 (5 bases). The germline V gene has CDR1 SNHLY and CDR2 FYNNEI. The CDR3 runs to 13 residues. V gave up 7 bases and J gave up 0 bases, with 10 bases separating them. This chain's CDR3 is CASKDSNSYEQYF. Here the CDR3 DNA reads TGTGCCAGCAAAGACAGCAACTCCTACGAGCAGTACTTC.

This clonotype was counted once. This rearrangement joins TRBV12-3 or TRBV12-4 to TRBJ2-3, with D hard to call. The CDR3 runs to 17 residues. V gave up 3 bases and J gave up 0 bases, with 16 bases separating them. The CDR3 here is CASSFTLRPVSTDTQYF. CDR3 coding DNA: TGTGCCAGCAGTTTTACCCTCCGGCCAGTGAGCACAGATACGCAGTATTTT.

This clonotype has only a few counts. One base away lies a much larger clone, so this may be a sequencing read error. The chain uses TRBV5-1 and TRBJ2-4; D is perhaps TRBD2 (5 bases). Trimming took 6 bases from V and 13 from J, leaving 26 bases between them. CDR3 length equals 15 residues. Germline V gene data show CDR1 as SGHRS and CDR2 as YFSETQ. In DNA form, the CDR3 reads TGCGCCAGCATCCTACGACCGGGCCCCCAGGAGGAGCAGTACTTC. Amino acid sequence: CASILRPGPQEEQYF.

The rearrangement uses TRBV5-1 and TRBJ2-1; D remains ambiguous. With the DNA end fitting TRBJ2-7 better, the J assignment may be wrong. Germline loops: CDR1 SGHRS, CDR2 YFSETQ. This CDR3 has 14 amino acids. CDR3 sequence: CASSGQSSYNEQYF. The CDR3 bases are TGCGCCAGCAGCGGGCAGTCGTCCTACAATGAGCAGTACTTC.

V usage is TRBV9 and J usage is TRBJ2-1; no clear D gene. Gene TRBJ2-7 matches the end of the DNA better, so the J call may be wrong. Germline V gene data show CDR1 as SGDLS and CDR2 as YYNGEE. This CDR3 has 14 residues. CDR3 nucleotides: TGTGCCAGCAGCGTTCAAAGCTCCTACAATGAGCAGTACTTC. The encoded protein is CASSVQSSYNEQYF.

V and J are TRBV20-1 and TRBJ2-7; D is undetermined. The end of the DNA aligns better with TRBJ2-5, so the J call may be wrong. Germline assignment: CDR1 DFQATT and CDR2 SNEGSKA (reference sequence). This CDR3 is built from 12 residues. In DNA form, the CDR3 reads TGCAGTGCCAAGATAGCTCTAGAGACCCAGTACTTC. Amino acids: CSAKIALETQYF.

This clonotype appeared a few times. The chain employs TRBV7-2 and TRBJ2-1; 9 bases are shared with TRBD1. CDR3 length: 15 residues. V was pared by 4 bases and J by 4 bases, with 5 bases of the junction left unmatched. The V gene's germline CDR1 is SGHTA and CDR2 FQGNSA. CDR3 bases: TGTGCCAGCAGCTCACAGGGGGCTCTATACAATGAGCAGTTCTTC. As protein: CASSSQGALYNEQFF.

Concerning this clonotype itself: At one end, the junction sequence differs from germline, possibly due to a read error. The chain has TRBV11-2 and TRBJ2-7, with TRBD2 identical over 8 bases. Germline lookup yields CDR1 SGHAT and CDR2 FQNNGV. The CDR3 totals 16 residues. CDR3 in amino acids: CASSPPWTGGLETQHF. CDR3 in DNA: TGTGCCAGCAGCCCCCCGTGGACGGGGGGGCTGGAGACCCAGCACTTC.

This clonotype has a handful of counts. The rearrangement joins TRBV4-1 to TRBJ2-7; 8 bases match TRBD2. CDR3 length equals 14 residues. V trimming: 4 bases; J trimming: 5 bases; junction bases outside the gene matches: 7. Germline CDR1 MGHRA, CDR2 YSYEKL. CDR3 in DNA: TGCGCCAGCAGCCCCGCGGCGGGGGGTAACGAGCAGTACTTC. Translation gives CASSPAAGGNEQYF.

This clonotype was found a few times. The chain is built from TRBV29-1 and TRBJ2-5; the D gene is possibly TRBD2 (5 bases). From germline, CDR1 is SQVTM and CDR2 ANQGSEA. Trimming took 4 bases from V and 11 from J, leaving 20 bases between them. This CDR3 contains 13 residues. The CDR3 bases are TGCAGCGTTGCTAGGAGGTTGATGGCAGAGCAGTACTTC. Translated, it gives CSVARRLMAEQYF.